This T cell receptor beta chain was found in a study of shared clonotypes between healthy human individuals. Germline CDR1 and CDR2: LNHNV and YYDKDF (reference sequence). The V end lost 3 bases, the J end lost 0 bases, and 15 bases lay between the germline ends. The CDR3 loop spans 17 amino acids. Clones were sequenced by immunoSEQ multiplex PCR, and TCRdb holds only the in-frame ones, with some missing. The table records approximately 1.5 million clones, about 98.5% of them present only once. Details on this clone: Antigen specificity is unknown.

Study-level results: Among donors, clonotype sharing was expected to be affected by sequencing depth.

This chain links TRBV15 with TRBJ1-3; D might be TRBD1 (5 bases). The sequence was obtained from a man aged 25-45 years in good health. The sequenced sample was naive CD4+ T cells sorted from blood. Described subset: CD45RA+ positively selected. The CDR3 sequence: CATSSRDGLSSGNTIYF. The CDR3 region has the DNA TGTGCCACCAGCAGTCGGGACGGATTGAGCTCTGGAAACACCATATATTTT.